Presented here are 29 T cell receptor beta chains from one specimen sequenced in a study of regulatory T cells in long-lasting Graves disease (dated by TCRdb to the early 2020s). The sample's time point label is to be understood as: newly diagnosed GD, antithyroid drugs for less than 3 months. For both TCR sequencing and RNA sequencing, RNA was extracted from PBMCs in TRIzol. The protocol used for the library was multiplex PCR. These reads were obtained on an Illumina HiSeq 4000. iRepertoire HTBI primers and Arm-PCR amplification of CDR3 regions were used to construct TCR beta libraries. TCRdb reprocessing: public reads trimmed at Q25 with fastp, clones called with MiXCR, in-frame beta chains kept. Identical CDR3 proteins give one entry, which carries the most common genes and DNA. The sample table records around 450,000 distinct CDR3 sequences; about 15% of these occur just once. The ten largest clonotypes hold approximately 15% of the sample.

A further study also used this sample, focusing on T cells in Graves' hyperthyroidism and ophthalmopathy.

The source material was peripheral blood mononuclear cells (PBMCs), sampled at new diagnosis, from a patient treated with antithyroid drugs. The origin of the receptors is a woman in her 30s with Graves disease. Donor details come from another sample of the same person, matched by shared clones.

This clonotype has ten or more counts. J is TRBJ2-5 and V is TRBV28, with 15 bases that match TRBD2. The CDR3 runs 17 residues. Per the germline V gene, CDR1 is MDHEN and CDR2 is SYDVKM. V dropped 6 bases and J dropped 4; count of bases not matched to a gene: 9. The CDR3 DNA sequence: TGTGCCAGCAGCCCCGGGACTAGCGGGAGGTCCCGAGAGACCCAGTACTTC. This codes for CASSPGTSGRSRETQYF. The entire variable domain, with the rest obtained from reference TRBV28 and TRBJ2-5, is as follows: DVKVTQSSRYLVKRTGEKVFLECVQDMDHENMFWYRQDPGLGLRLIYFSYDVKMKEKGDIPEGYSVSREKKERFSLILESASTNQTSMYLCASSPGTSGRSRETQYFGPGTRLLVL.

This clonotype was counted at least ten times. The chain joins TRBV27 to TRBJ2-7; TRBD1 agrees at 8 bases. The CDR3 is made up of 14 amino acids. Germline V lookup: CDR1 MNHEY, CDR2 SMNVEV (reference sequence). V lost 6 bases to trimming and J lost 5 bases; unmatched junction nucleotides: 9. The CDR3 DNA reads as TGTGCCAGCAGCCCGGACAGGGTCATCCACGAGCAGTACTTC. As protein: CASSPDRVIHEQYF.

This clonotype was counted at least ten times. The J gene is TRBJ2-7, the V gene TRBV3-1; 9 bases fit TRBD2. V trimming: 1 base; J trimming: 1 base; junction bases outside the gene matches: 8. The CDR3 totals 17 residues. Germline V gene sequence: CDR1 LGHDT, CDR2 YNNKEL (reference sequence). The CDR3 DNA follows: TGTGCCAGCAGCCAAGTCCGCGGGAGGGCGGGATCCTACGAGCAGTACTTC. Protein product: CASSQVRGRAGSYEQYF.

This clonotype was observed many times. The rearrangement joins TRBV11-1 to TRBJ2-3, with 7 bases fitting TRBD2. Trimming took 5 bases from V and 11 from J; bases not matched to a gene: 10. The CDR3 is 13 residues long. Germline values: CDR1 SGHAT, CDR2 FQDESV (reference sequence). This chain's CDR3 is CASSGGVWGLQYF. In DNA form, the CDR3 reads TGTGCCAGCAGCGGGGGGGTCTGGGGTTTGCAGTATTTT. The variable domain in full, with the rest retrieved from reference TRBV11-1 and TRBJ2-3, is EAEVAQSPRYKITEKSQAVAFWCDPISGHATLYWYRQILGQGPELLVQFQDESVVDDSQLPKDRFSAERLKGVDSTLKIQPAELGDSAMYLCASSGGVWGLQYFGPGTRLTVL.

The V gene is TRBV27, the J gene TRBJ2-7, with TRBD2 matching 15 bases. CDR3 length equals 19 residues. Germline CDR1 reads MNHEY; CDR2 reads SMNVEV (reference sequence). The ends lost 3 bases at V and 2 bases at J; junction bases unmatched: 11. The DNA of the CDR3 is TGTGCCAGCAGTTTGTATACCGGGACTAGCGGGAGGACTACCTACGAGCAGTACTTC. Translating it yields CASSLYTGTSGRTTYEQYF.

The table lists this clonotype with a few counts. This chain connects TRBV30 to TRBJ1-2, with D unclear. V was clipped by 5 bases and J by 8 bases, with 21 bases between them. The V gene's germline CDR1 is GTSNPN and CDR2 SVGIG (reference sequence). CDR3 length: 14 amino acids. CDR3 loop: CAWEPRDILEGYTF. The CDR3 DNA reads TGTGCCTGGGAACCCCGAGACATCTTAGAGGGCTACACCTTC.

The CDR3 bases are TGTGCCATCAGCTACACTAGCGGCGGAGGGTACAATGAGCAGTTCTTC. Amino acids: CAISYTSGGGYNEQFF. The chain joins TRBV10-3 to TRBJ2-1; 8 bases are a match to TRBD2. With 6 bases clipped from V and 4 bases from J, the junction kept 11 bases outside the gene matches. This CDR3 is 16 amino acids long. Looked up from germline, CDR1 is ENHRY and CDR2 is SYGVKD.

There are many counts of this clonotype. This chain joins TRBV7-3 and TRBJ2-7; 9 bases map to TRBD2. The CDR3 covers 15 residues. CDR1 and CDR2 from the germline V gene are SGHTA and FQGTGA. V shed 4 bases and J 6 bases; nucleotides not matched to a gene: 10. In nucleotides, the CDR3 is TGTGCCAGCAGCTCTCCGGGACTAGCTTCGGTCGAGCAGTACTTC. It encodes CASSSPGLASVEQYF.

This clonotype was detected only a few times. The chain links TRBV30 to TRBJ2-7, with D possibly matching TRBD2 (5 bases). V was shortened by 4 bases and J by 3 bases, with 10 bases between the two germline ends. The CDR3 extends over 12 amino acids. Germline CDR1 GTSNPN, CDR2 SVGIG (reference sequence). The CDR3, as DNA: TGTGCCTGGAAATCCGGGAACTACGAGCAGTACTTC. This encodes CAWKSGNYEQYF.

The J gene is TRBJ1-3, the V gene TRBV4-1, with TRBD1 as a possible D gene (6 bases). Germline V gene data show CDR1 as MGHRA and CDR2 as YSYEKL. V lost 1 base to trimming and J lost 2 bases, with 9 bases between them. CDR3 size: 15 residues. CDR3 bases: TGCGCCAGCAGCCAAGTAAGGGGGGCTGGAAACACCATATATTTT. The encoded protein is CASSQVRGAGNTIYF.

This clonotype was detected a few times. A single base separates this from a much larger clone, so it may be a read error. The chain couples TRBV30 to TRBJ1-2; no reliable D call. The V gene's germline CDR1 is GTSNPN and CDR2 SVGIG (reference sequence). The V end lost 0 bases, the J end lost 4 bases, and 9 bases lay between the germline ends. The CDR3 is 13 residues long. The DNA for the CDR3 is TGTGCCTGGAGTGTACGACCGACCTATGGCTACACCTTC. Translated: CAWSVRPTYGYTF.

This clonotype turned up a few times. V is TRBV7-9 and J is TRBJ1-2; D is uncertain. The V gene lost 2 bases and the J gene lost 3 bases, with 13 bases spanning the gap. This CDR3 region has 15 residues. Germline loops: CDR1 SEHNR, CDR2 FQNEAQ (reference sequence). The CDR3 loop reads CASSLFTERDYGYTF. The CDR3 nucleotides read TGTGCCAGCAGCTTATTCACCGAAAGGGACTATGGCTACACCTTC.

The sample holds many counts of this clonotype. The chain recombines TRBV6-2 or TRBV6-3 with TRBJ2-1; D might be TRBD1 (5 bases). Per the germline V gene, CDR1 is MNHEY and CDR2 is SVGEGT. This CDR3 region has 18 residues. V lost 0 bases, J lost 2 bases, and 17 bases lay in between. CDR3 in amino acids: CASSYSKWLGPTYNEQFF. CDR3 coding DNA: TGTGCCAGCAGTTACTCGAAATGGCTGGGGCCGACCTACAATGAGCAGTTCTTC.

This clonotype has a handful of counts. The chain links TRBV20-1 to TRBJ1-1, with D unclear. Germline CDR1 is DFQATT and CDR2 is SNEGSKA (reference sequence). Between the trimmed V and J ends, which lost 5 bases and 0 bases, there was a span of 7 bases. CDR3 size: 12 residues. The CDR3 spells CSAADMNTEAFF. In nucleotides, the CDR3 is TGCAGTGCTGCCGACATGAACACTGAAGCTTTCTTT.

This clonotype was seen a handful of times. The gene calls are TRBV19 and TRBJ2-7, with D unclear. Trimming took off 8 bases at V and 2 bases at J, with 16 bases between the two ends. The germline V gene has CDR1 LNHDA and CDR2 SQIVND (reference sequence). The CDR3 totals 14 residues. This CDR3 reads CASGVAGATYEQYF. CDR3 nucleotides: TGTGCCAGTGGAGTGGCAGGAGCTACCTACGAGCAGTACTTC.

The CDR3 reads CASRVGADGDTQYF. DNA for the CDR3: TGTGCCAGCAGGGTGGGCGCTGACGGAGATACGCAGTATTTT. This chain links TRBV7-9 with TRBJ2-3; D gene unclear. This CDR3 comprises 14 residues. Per the germline V gene, CDR1 is SEHNR and CDR2 is FQNEAQ (reference sequence). V was pared by 6 bases and J by 5 bases, with 15 bases between.

On this clonotype itself: One end of the junction is discordant with germline, which a read error may explain. The chain combines TRBV30 with TRBJ2-7; D gene ambiguous. Per the germline V gene, CDR1 is GTSNPN and CDR2 is SVGIG (reference sequence). This CDR3 region has 13 residues. The CDR3 region is CSWSVQSSYEQYF. CDR3 nucleotide sequence: TGTTCCTGGAGTGTGCAGAGCTCCTACGAGCAGTACTTC.

The chain links TRBV9 to TRBJ2-5; 7 nucleotides agree with TRBD1. From germline, CDR1 is SGDLS and CDR2 YYNGEE. The CDR3 is made up of 15 amino acids. V was clipped by 0 bases and J by 5 bases; unmatched bases: 7. In DNA, the CDR3 is TGTGCCAGCAGCGTAGGGGACAGTAAGTGGGAGACCCAGTACTTC. Translating gives CASSVGDSKWETQYF. Complete variable domain (other parts from reference TRBV9 and TRBJ2-5): DSGVTQTPKHLITATGQRVTLRCSPRSGDLSVYWYQQSLDQGLQFLIQYYNGEERAKGNILERFSAQQFPDLHSELNLSSLELGDSALYFCASSVGDSKWETQYFGPGTRLLVL.

This clonotype came up many times. This chain joins TRBV6-1 and TRBJ2-3; 9 nucleotides align to TRBD2. This CDR3 region has 14 residues. The germline V gene encodes CDR1 MNHNS and CDR2 SASEGT. J gave up 2 bases and V 8 bases, and 5 bases lay outside the gene matches. The DNA of the CDR3 is TGTGCCAGCCAGACTAGCGGAGACACAGATACGCAGTATTTT. Translated, it gives CASQTSGDTDTQYF.

The chain joins TRBV20-1 to TRBJ1-2; the D gene is possibly TRBD1 (5 bases). Germline lookup yields CDR1 DFQATT and CDR2 SNEGSKA (reference sequence). This CDR3 spans 12 amino acids. The V gene lost 2 bases and the J gene lost 5 bases, with 9 bases spanning the gap. The DNA for the CDR3 is TGCAGTGCTAGACCTACAGGATATGGCTACACCTTC. It codes for CSARPTGYGYTF.

The rearrangement uses TRBV4-1 and TRBJ2-7; 7 positions agree with TRBD2. V trimming: 4 bases; J trimming: 0 bases; junction bases outside the gene matches: 12. The CDR3 contains 17 residues. Germline values: CDR1 MGHRA, CDR2 YSYEKL. The CDR3 DNA follows: TGCGCCAGCAGCCCCCGAGGCAGCACTAGCGACTCCTACGAGCAGTACTTC. As protein: CASSPRGSTSDSYEQYF.

The table lists this clonotype with many counts. The chain joins TRBV9 to TRBJ2-2; D remains ambiguous. CDR3 length: 14 amino acids. CDR1 and CDR2 from the germline V gene are SGDLS and YYNGEE. V gave up 3 bases and J gave up 2 bases, with 8 bases separating them. DNA of the CDR3: TGTGCCAGCAGCGCTAACGCCAACACCGGGGAGCTGTTTTTT. Protein: CASSANANTGELFF.

Ten or more counts support this clonotype. The chain employs TRBV12-3 or TRBV12-4 and TRBJ2-3; D is unresolved. This CDR3 is built from 12 residues. The V end lost 2 bases, the J end lost 5 bases, and 5 bases lay between the germline ends. Written as DNA, the CDR3 is TGTGCCAGCAGTTTAAGGGAAGATACGCAGTATTTT. Translation gives CASSLREDTQYF.

This clonotype has a handful of counts. The rearrangement links TRBV5-1 to TRBJ1-5; 7 nucleotides align to TRBD1. The CDR3 runs to 16 residues. V trimming: 5 bases; J trimming: 1 base; junction bases outside the gene matches: 9. Germline assignment: CDR1 SGHRS and CDR2 YFSETQ. The CDR3 DNA reads as TGCGCCAGCAGACCCCACGGGACAGCAAGCAATCAGCCCCAGCATTTT. This encodes CASRPHGTASNQPQHF.

This clonotype was found a few times. The chain links TRBV25-1 to TRBJ2-2; unclear D gene. Germline CDR1 reads MGHDK; CDR2 reads SYGVNS. Trimming took off 3 bases at V and 6 bases at J, with 14 bases between the two ends. The CDR3 length is 15 residues. As DNA, the CDR3 is TGTGCCAGCAGTGAGCCCCACATGATCCCCGGGGAGCTGTTTTTT. Its translation: CASSEPHMIPGELFF.

As for this clonotype: A junction boundary mismatches the germline segment, possibly from a read error. The CDR3, as DNA: TGCAGAGCTAGAGCCTTTACCGGGACAGGGAACTATGGCTACACCTTC. This gives the protein CRARAFTGTGNYGYTF. The chain is built from TRBV20-1 and TRBJ1-2; 9 bases are a match to TRBD1. Per germline, CDR1 DFQATT and CDR2 SNEGSKA (reference sequence). The CDR3 runs to 16 residues.

This clonotype was counted ten times or more. The rearrangement links TRBV12-3 or TRBV12-4 to TRBJ2-7; 7 bases agree with TRBD1. The ends lost 6 bases at V and 5 bases at J; junction bases unmatched: 10. This CDR3 contains 14 residues. CDR3 DNA sequence: TGTGCCAGCAGCTTTGGACAGGCCTCGAACGAGCAGTACTTC. Translated, it gives CASSFGQASNEQYF.

The chain links TRBV6-1 to TRBJ2-7, with D perhaps being TRBD1 or TRBD2 (5 bases each). Trimming cost V 10 bases and J 2 bases, with 18 bases left between them. The CDR3 is made up of 14 amino acids. The germline gives CDR1 MNHNS, CDR2 SASEGT. Here the CDR3 DNA reads TGTGCCACCGGGACGCTCGGGGTGCCCTACGAGCAGTACTTC. Its protein product is CATGTLGVPYEQYF.

This clonotype was detected a few times. This rearrangement joins TRBV4-1 to TRBJ2-2; D unresolved. The length of the CDR3 is 13 residues. Germline CDR1 is MGHRA and CDR2 is YSYEKL. V was shortened by 1 base and J by 7 bases, with 7 bases between the two germline ends. The CDR3 reads CASSQAPIGELFF. CDR3 DNA: TGCGCCAGCAGCCAAGCCCCCATCGGGGAGCTGTTTTTT.